These 20 T cell receptor beta chains share one sample of origin, sequenced in a study of preoperative IRX-2 immunotherapy in early breast cancer (dated by TCRdb to the late 2010s). Libraries were built with the immunoSEQ multiplex PCR assay. Not all clones reach the TCRdb copy of this immuneACCESS table, which keeps in-frame sequences only. Checked studies attribute under half of the gap to unresolved V genes and leave the rest unexplained. This sample is represented by 25,000 to 30,000 clones; approximately 75% of them were singletons. Jointly, the top ten make up over 1% of the sample. The intended sense of this specimen's treatment or condition label: preoperative locoregional IRX-2 cytokine immunotherapy. The material sequenced was lymph node tissue, taken after IRX-2 immunotherapy. The receptor source for this set is a human donor with breast cancer.

The chain recombines TRBV14 with TRBJ2-3; D uncertain. This CDR3 spans 12 amino acids. Germline assignment: CDR1 SGHDN and CDR2 FVKESK. Trimming took 1 base from V and 1 from J, leaving 0 bases between them. Here the CDR3 DNA reads TGTGCCAGCAGCCAAGGCACAGATACGCAGTATTTT. This gives the protein CASSQGTDTQYF.

The chain is built from TRBV9 and TRBJ2-7, with D possibly being TRBD1 (6 bases). The ends were cut back, 5 bases at V and 6 bases at J, with 12 bases in the middle. The CDR3 is made up of 12 amino acids. Germline V lookup: CDR1 SGDLS, CDR2 YYNGEE. CDR3 sequence: CASSELGAEQYV. The CDR3 DNA is TGTGCCAGCAGTGAGTTGGGGGCCGAGCAGTACGTC.

The chain's CDR3 is CASSNTGNYGYTF. The CDR3 DNA is TGTGCCAGCAGCAACACAGGGAACTATGGCTACACCTTC. The rearrangement uses TRBV6-8 and TRBJ1-2; D possibly corresponds to TRBD1 (6 bases). V was cut by 6 bases and J by 2 bases, with 10 bases left in between. CDR1 is MNHGY, CDR2 SAAAGT, per germline. This CDR3 has 13 amino acids.

J is TRBJ2-3 and V is TRBV29-1, with D tentatively TRBD1 or TRBD2 (6 bases each). V lost 7 bases and J lost 6, with 14 bases in between. The CDR3 extends over 12 amino acids. Germline V gene sequence: CDR1 SQVTM, CDR2 ANQGSEA. This chain's CDR3 is CSALGGGDTQYF. The DNA for the CDR3 is TGCAGCGCCCTCGGGGGCGGGGATACGCAGTATTTT.

The chain uses TRBV22-1 and TRBJ1-1; the DNA was not compared with TRBD1, the D call given in the table. TRBV22-1 is flagged as a pseudogene. This CDR3 spans 12 amino acids. In nucleotides, the CDR3 is TGTGCCAGCCAAACAGGGGGAGTTGAAGCTTTCTTT. This encodes CASQTGGVEAFF.

This clone is labeled as medium-sized. This chain uses TRBV11-3 with TRBJ2-2; D possibly corresponds to TRBD2 (6 bases). V lost 5 bases and J 4 bases, leaving 11 bases between the germline ends. The CDR3 has 14 amino acids. Germline CDR1 SGHNT, CDR2 YENEEA. CDR3 nucleotide sequence: TGTGCCAGCAGCCCGGGACTCATCACCGGGGAGCTGTTTTTT. Translated, it gives CASSPGLITGELFF.

This chain connects TRBV19 to TRBJ1-1; D gene unclear. Germline V CDR1 and CDR2: LNHDA, SQIVND (reference sequence). The CDR3 spans 14 residues. V was pared by 4 bases and J by 3 bases, with 12 bases between. CDR3 residues: CASSKTPSDTEAFF. Here the CDR3 DNA reads TGTGCCAGTAGTAAGACACCCTCGGACACTGAAGCTTTCTTT.

The chain recombines TRBV19 with TRBJ2-6, with TRBD2 as a possible D gene (6 bases). This CDR3 comprises 15 residues. The ends were cut back, 10 bases at V and 2 bases at J, with 15 bases in the middle. Germline assignment: CDR1 LNHDA and CDR2 SQIVND (reference sequence). Written as DNA, the CDR3 is TGTGCCACCACGGAGGGCGGAACTGGGGCCAACGTCCTGACTTTC. Translation gives CATTEGGTGANVLTF.

J is TRBJ1-4 and V is TRBV28; unclear D gene. Deletions cut 2 bases from V and 8 bases from J, with 9 bases between. Germline V lookup: CDR1 MDHEN, CDR2 SYDVKM. CDR3 length: 13 amino acids. CDR3 nucleotides: TGTGCCAGCAGTTTAGGGTTGGGAGAAAAACTGTTTTTT. It specifies CASSLGLGEKLFF.

The V call is TRBV7-6, the J call TRBJ2-2; no firm D call. The CDR3 loop spans 14 amino acids. Trimming cost V 3 bases and J 1 base, with 6 bases left between them. CDR1 is SGHVS and CDR2 is FNYEAQ in the germline V gene. The CDR3 DNA reads as TGTGCCAGCAGCTTGGAGTTGAACACCGGGGAGCTGTTTTTT. It codes for CASSLELNTGELFF.

In its sample, this clone was seen once. The chain employs TRBV5-1 and TRBJ2-7; the match to TRBD2 covers 11 bases. J was trimmed by 2 bases and V by 4 bases; bases with no gene match: 5. CDR1 is SGHRS and CDR2 is YFSETQ in the germline V gene. The CDR3 is 15 amino acids. The CDR3: CASSPSGGPTYEQYF. CDR3 in DNA: TGCGCCAGCAGCCCTAGCGGGGGGCCCACCTACGAGCAGTACTTC. The full variable domain, rest sourced from reference TRBV5-1 and TRBJ2-7, is KAGVTQTPRYLIKTRGQQVTLSCSPISGHRSVSWYQQTPGQGLQFLFEYFSETQRNKGNFPGRFSGRQFSNSRSEMNVSTLELGDSALYLCASSPSGGPTYEQYFGPGTRLTVT.

Here the CDR3 reads CASSHLDPRDRPNYGYTF. The CDR3 DNA reads TGTGCCAGCAGCCACCTCGACCCCCGGGACAGACCTAACTATGGCTACACCTTC. The rearrangement joins TRBV9 to TRBJ1-2; 7 bases fit TRBD1. With 4 bases clipped from V and 0 bases from J, the junction kept 15 bases outside the gene matches. Germline V lookup: CDR1 SGDLS, CDR2 YYNGEE. The CDR3 sequence is 18 residues long.

The rearrangement links TRBV28 to TRBJ2-2; 9 positions agree with TRBD2. This CDR3 is 18 amino acids long. Germline CDR1 is MDHEN and CDR2 is SYDVKM. J was trimmed by 6 bases and V by 6 bases; bases with no gene match: 17. CDR3 in amino acids: CASRSNPSQRGASGELFF. CDR3 sequence (DNA): TGTGCCAGCAGATCCAACCCCTCCCAGCGGGGGGCATCCGGGGAGCTGTTTTTT. Filled out from reference TRBV28 and TRBJ2-2, the complete variable domain reads DVKVTQSSRYLVKRTGEKVFLECVQDMDHENMFWYRQDPGLGLRLIYFSYDVKMKEKGDIPEGYSVSREKKERFSLILESASTNQTSMYLCASRSNPSQRGASGELFFGEGSRLTVL.

This sequence joins TRBV4-1 and TRBJ2-5; TRBD2 aligns across 7 bases. Looked up from germline, CDR1 is MGHRA and CDR2 is YSYEKL. After removal of 4 bases from V and 2 bases from J, the junction contained 4 bases not matched to a gene. CDR3 length: 14 residues. The CDR3 coding sequence is TGCGCCAGCAGCCCAACGGGGGGACAAGAGACCCAGTACTTC. It translates to CASSPTGGQETQYF.

The chain couples TRBV10-3 to TRBJ2-1; a weak D match, TRBD1 (6 bases). Per the germline V gene, CDR1 is ENHRY and CDR2 is SYGVKD. The CDR3 loop spans 14 amino acids. Trimming shortened V by 5 bases and J by 7 bases, and 15 bases separated the two germline ends. Written as DNA, the CDR3 is TGTGCCATCAGTACCCAGGGGCAGGGAAATGAGCAGTTCTTC. Protein product: CAISTQGQGNEQFF.

V usage is TRBV5-1 and J usage is TRBJ2-1; 7 positions match TRBD2. CDR1 SGHRS and CDR2 YFSETQ come from the germline V gene. The ends lost 5 bases at V and 5 bases at J; junction bases unmatched: 10. The CDR3 sequence is 15 residues long. The CDR3 spells CASSTQPGGDNEQFF. CDR3 nucleotides: TGCGCCAGCAGTACCCAGCCGGGGGGAGACAATGAGCAGTTCTTC.

The chain carries TRBV6-8 and TRBJ2-3; TRBD2 aligns across 11 bases. This CDR3 contains 15 residues. J lost 5 bases, V lost 6 bases, and 7 bases had no gene match. CDR1 MNHGY and CDR2 SAAAGT come from the germline V gene. CDR3 bases: TGTGCCAGCAGACTAATAGCGGGGGGGCAAGATACGCAGTATTTT. Translation gives CASRLIAGGQDTQYF.

This chain uses TRBV6-8 with TRBJ1-4; 7 bases line up with TRBD1. V dropped 2 bases and J dropped 4; count of bases not matched to a gene: 4. Germline-derived CDR1 and CDR2 are MNHGY and SAAAGT. The CDR3 runs 15 residues. For the CDR3, the DNA is TGTGCCAGCAGTTACAGGGACAGCTTTAATGAAAAACTGTTTTTT. This translates into CASSYRDSFNEKLFF.

The rearrangement uses TRBV29-1 and TRBJ2-3, with TRBD2 identical over 9 bases. The CDR3 is made up of 14 amino acids. V lost 3 bases, J lost 1 base, and 2 bases stayed unmatched. CDR1 and CDR2 from the germline V gene are SQVTM and ANQGSEA. CDR3 amino acids: CSVEWTSGTDTQYF. The CDR3 region has the DNA TGCAGCGTTGAGTGGACTAGCGGCACAGATACGCAGTATTTT.

The V and J genes are TRBV7-6 and TRBJ2-2; no clear D. This CDR3 comprises 16 residues. Germline lookup yields CDR1 SGHVS and CDR2 FNYEAQ. V was shortened by 1 base and J by 9 bases, with 18 bases between the two germline ends. The CDR3 loop reads CASSLGASSRSRELFF. CDR3 coding DNA: TGTGCCAGCAGCTTAGGGGCTAGTAGTAGGTCTCGGGAGCTGTTTTTT.